This note documents a single T cell receptor (beta chain) sequence. No antigen is known for it. A primer in the constant region served to generate TCR beta cDNA from about 480 ng of total RNA. Construction of TCR beta libraries relied on three successive nested multiplex PCR rounds employing slightly modified ARM-PCR. The study ran its first two PCR rounds for nine to ten cycles each, using TRBV1-TRBV30 forward primers and a C-beta reverse primer. Each CDR3 protein is one row after TCRdb ran MiXCR on the multiplex PCR reads. The table includes approximately 300,000 distinct CDR3 sequences, roughly two thirds detected once. Germline DNA was also extracted, and blood RNA derived from unsorted whole blood. V was shortened by 5 bases and J by 0 bases, with 6 bases between the two germline ends. This CDR3 has 13 residues. Germline loops: CDR1 SGHRS, CDR2 YFSETQ. This specimen belongs to a study of tumor-infiltrating lymphocytes in primary liver carcinoma. Turning to the study itself: Subjects presented with primary liver carcinoma managed by surgical resection. Lesions, classed as T1-T3 N0M0, spanned about 4 to 10 cm across. The study's findings and limits: Blood's top-250-clone fraction was significantly lower than that of tumors (p = 0.039). Pairs comparing tumor with adjacent tissue or blood overlapped less than pairs drawn from tumor regions.

The sequence derives from a man aged 40-49 years with primary liver carcinoma and hepatitis B virus infection. Sequencing was carried out using peripheral blood. V is TRBV5-1 and J is TRBJ2-1; D may be TRBD1 (5 bases). CDR3 residues: CASRQVSYNEQFF. For the CDR3, the DNA is TGCGCCAGCAGACAGGTCTCCTACAATGAGCAGTTCTTC.